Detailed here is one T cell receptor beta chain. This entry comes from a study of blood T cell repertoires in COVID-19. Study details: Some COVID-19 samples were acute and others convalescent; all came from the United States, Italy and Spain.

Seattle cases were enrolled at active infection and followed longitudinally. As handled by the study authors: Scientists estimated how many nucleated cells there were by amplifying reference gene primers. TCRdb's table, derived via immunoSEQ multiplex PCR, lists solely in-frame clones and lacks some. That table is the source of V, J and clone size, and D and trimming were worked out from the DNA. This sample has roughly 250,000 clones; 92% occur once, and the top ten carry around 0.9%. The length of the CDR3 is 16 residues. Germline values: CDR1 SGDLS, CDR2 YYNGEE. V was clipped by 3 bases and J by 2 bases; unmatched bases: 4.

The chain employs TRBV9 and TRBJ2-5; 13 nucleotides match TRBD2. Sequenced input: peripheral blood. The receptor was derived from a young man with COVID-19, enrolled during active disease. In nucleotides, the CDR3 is TGTGCCAGCAGCGCAGGGACTAGCGGGGAGCAAGAGACCCAGTACTTC. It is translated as CASSAGTSGEQETQYF.